The entry below gives a single TCR beta chain sequence along with its context. The antigen this receptor binds is unknown. There are no base qualities to consult, and no much larger clone falls within one base. This sample stems from a study of tumor-infiltrating lymphocytes in primary liver carcinoma (TCRdb year 2017). Regarding the complete study: Surgical resection was performed in China between November 2015 and early 2016 on about 5 patients with histopathologically diagnosed primary liver carcinoma. The five patients, three men and two women aged 30 to 69 years, had hepatocellular carcinoma (four) or combined HCC and intrahepatic cholangiocarcinoma (one). The five patients had tumors of stage T1-T3 N0M0, with maximum diameters ranging from roughly 4 to 11 cm. Each sample produced about 3.65 to 7.5 million productive TCRbeta reads, and read depth showed no significant difference between tissue types. TCRbeta repertoire sequencing, expression microarrays and whole-exome sequencing were combined in the study across five regions of each liver tumor, with adjacent normal tissue and blood also included. TCRbeta repertoire sequencing covered 35 specimens from 5 patients: around 25 tumor regions, 5 adjacent noncancerous liver tissues and 5 peripheral blood samples. Repertoires from technical replicates were highly reproducible, with mean shared-clone rates roughly 0.87 and correlation coefficients above 0.98. Paper-wide results and their limitations: Since the samples were bulk and unsorted, there was no way to compare CD4+ and CD8+ T cell repertoires. Repertoire overlap was found to be higher between tumor regions (mean roughly 36%) than between tumor-adjacent (around 17%) or tumor-blood (around 14%) pairs, consistent with antigen-driven expansion. Because sequencing covered only the TCR beta chain and unpaired alpha chains were not captured, true repertoire diversity is likely underestimated. Compared with blood, tumors had a significantly larger share of the repertoire taken up by the top 250 clones (p = 0.039). With just a few patients in the study, the authors point out that the findings should be validated in a larger study.

Blood RNA was extracted from unsorted whole blood with TRIzol reagent; germline DNA came from the DNeasy Blood & Tissue kit. At the time of sampling, the patients were treatment-naive and had chronic HBV infection. About 4 milliliters of peripheral blood were collected into K2EDTA tubes before surgery. Starting from around 520 ng total RNA, TCRbeta-specific cDNA was produced by reverse transcription with a constant-region primer and ProtoScript II reverse transcriptase. Three nested multiplex PCR rounds, following a slightly modified ARM-PCR procedure, were used to build the TCRbeta libraries. The first two PCR rounds used multiplex TRBV1-TRBV30 forward primers with a Cbeta reverse primer, each for about 10 cycles. Sample barcodes and Illumina adapters were attached in a final 25-cycle PCR using Deep VentR polymerase. Before sequencing, amplicons of 200-500 bp were purified from gel using a QIAquick gel extraction kit. An Illumina HiSeq 2500 was used to sequence the TCRbeta amplicons with 250-bp paired-end reads. Under the source paper's analysis protocol: To recover full CDR3 sequences, reads were quality-trimmed using Trimmomatic v0.33 and paired reads were then merged using FLASH v1.2.11. V, D and J germline segments were assigned to the rearranged TCRbeta sequences by MiGEC v1.2.1b. Clonotype statistics, along with Shannon-Wiener diversity indices, were calculated using VDJtools v1.0.0. Except for diversity analysis, only each sample's 250 most abundant clonotypes were used in subsequent analyses to reduce sampling bias. Using fastp at Q25 and MiXCR, TCRdb reprocessed the public reads and kept productive beta chains. Rows matching on CDR3 protein sequence are summarized as one entry with the most common DNA and genes. These V and J calls derive from TCRdb rather than the authors' analysis. In this sample the table shows 300,000 to 400,000 distinct CDR3 sequences, 60% to 80% of which occur a single time. The ten largest clones take up approximately 9% of the sample.

V was cut back by 1 base and J by 5 bases, leaving a gap of 8 bases between them. Sequences SNHLY (CDR1) and FYNNEI (CDR2) are obtained from the germline V gene. The CDR3 measures 13 amino acids from cysteine to phenylalanine. Just CDR3 DNA is preserved here, 39 bases in frame from base 1. Sequencing was carried out using peripheral blood. In this chain, TRBV2 is recombined with TRBJ2-5; the D segment cannot be called with confidence. This clonotype was obtained from a man in his forties or fifties with primary liver carcinoma and hepatitis B virus infection. CDR3 loop: CASSEGVPETQYF. The DNA sequence is given as TGTGCCAGCAGTGAAGGAGTGCCGGAGACCCAGTACTTC.